The 10 T cell receptor beta chains listed next were all sequenced from one sample in a study of quantifying T cell responses using KT2 cells. Overall study: Reverse transcription used primers in the TCR alpha and beta constant regions.

The cDNA 3' end received a ligated oligonucleotide with a UMI. An equimolar mix of RC1.1 and RC1.2 primed the beta chain across TRBC1 and TRBC2. TCRdb reanalysed the UMI-ligation and nested PCR reads using MiXCR and keeps one entry per CDR3 protein. The table has tens of thousands of distinct CDR3 sequences, under 14% seen once. The sequenced sample was PBMCs spiked with cells of the T cell clone KT2. The receptors stem from a human donor.

This clonotype showed up just a few times. The rearrangement uses TRBV20-1 and TRBJ1-1, with D uncertain. Trimming left V 1 base short and J 8 bases short, with 11 bases between. CDR1 DFQATT and CDR2 SNEGSKA come from the germline V gene (reference sequence). CDR3 length: 12 amino acids. CDR3 sequence: CSARVDPGEAFF. In DNA form, the CDR3 reads TGCAGTGCTAGAGTTGACCCGGGAGAAGCTTTCTTT.

This clonotype appeared a few times. This rearrangement joins TRBV6-1 to TRBJ2-4, with TRBD2 matching over 9 bases. Trimming at V came to 4 bases and at J to 2 bases, leaving 9 bases not matched to a gene. The CDR3 sequence is 17 residues long. The germline CDR1 and CDR2 sequences are MNHNS and SASEGT. CDR3 loop: CASSGAGTSLTKNIQYF. The DNA of the CDR3 is TGTGCCAGCAGTGGAGCCGGGACTAGCTTAACCAAAAACATTCAGTACTTC.

This chain joins TRBV29-1 and TRBJ2-1; 10 bases are shared with TRBD2. CDR1 is SQVTM and CDR2 is ANQGSEA in the germline V gene. J gave up 9 bases and V 6 bases, and 5 bases lay outside the gene matches. This CDR3 region has 12 residues. CDR3 DNA sequence: TGCAGCGTCAAGCGGGAGGGCGGTGAGCAGTTCTTC. Its translation: CSVKREGGEQFF.

This clonotype has just a few counts. The rearrangement uses TRBV4-1 and TRBJ2-1, with 7 bases matching TRBD2. The ends lost 0 bases at V and 4 bases at J; junction bases unmatched: 0. The germline V gene has CDR1 MGHRA and CDR2 YSYEKL. The length of the CDR3 is 14 residues. CDR3 loop: CASSQDGGYNEQFF. Here the CDR3 DNA reads TGCGCCAGCAGCCAAGACGGGGGGTACAATGAGCAGTTCTTC.

DNA of the CDR3: TGCAGTGCTAGGGGCCAGAACAGGGGTTCACCCCTCCACTTT. It encodes CSARGQNRGSPLHF. J is TRBJ1-6 and V is TRBV20-1, with 7 bases identical to TRBD1. The V gene's germline CDR1 is DFQATT and CDR2 SNEGSKA (reference sequence). The ends lost 3 bases at V and 9 bases at J; junction bases unmatched: 8. This CDR3 contains 14 residues.

This rearrangement joins TRBV6-2 or TRBV6-3 to TRBJ2-3, with TRBD2 identical over 7 bases. CDR3 length: 15 amino acids. Germline assignment: CDR1 MNHEY and CDR2 SVGEGT. J was trimmed by 4 bases and V by 8 bases; bases with no gene match: 12. CDR3 region: CASRTMEGRADTQYF. The CDR3 DNA sequence: TGTGCCAGCCGCACGATGGAGGGGAGGGCAGATACGCAGTATTTT.

This clonotype appeared many times. The J gene is TRBJ1-1, the V gene TRBV5-1; D is unresolved. The V gene's germline CDR1 is SGHRS and CDR2 YFSETQ. V was clipped by 0 bases and J by 0 bases, with 15 bases between them. This CDR3 comprises 17 residues. The CDR3, as DNA: TGCGCCAGCAGCTTGGAAGTAAGCGGCGGAGTGAACACTGAAGCTTTCTTT. It encodes CASSLEVSGGVNTEAFF.

In its sample, this clonotype was seen a few times. V and J are TRBV6-5 and TRBJ2-1; TRBD2 matches at 14 bases. Trimming cost V 0 bases and J 5 bases; bases outside gene matches: 0. Germline V gives CDR1 MNHEY, CDR2 SVGAGI. The CDR3 sequence is 16 residues long. CDR3 nucleotide sequence: TGTGCCAGCAGTTACTCGACTAGCGGGGGGGACAATGAGCAGTTCTTC. This translates into CASSYSTSGGDNEQFF.

This clonotype was counted ten times or more. V usage is TRBV11-3 and J usage is TRBJ2-1; 9 bases are shared with TRBD2. The J segment lost 6 bases and the V segment lost 2 bases, leaving 11 bases of the junction unmatched. CDR1 is SGHNT, CDR2 YENEEA, per germline. The CDR3 sequence is 17 residues long. CDR3 amino acids: CASSLWTLAGGPNEQFF. CDR3 sequence (DNA): TGTGCCAGCAGCTTATGGACTTTGGCGGGAGGGCCCAATGAGCAGTTCTTC.

On this clonotype: A much larger clone differs by one base, so this may be a read error. The CDR3 coding sequence is TGTGCCAGCAGTTACTCGAACACCGGGGAGCTGTTTTTT. Its protein product is CASSYSNTGELFF. The chain carries TRBV6-2 or TRBV6-3 and TRBJ2-2; D gene ambiguous. The germline V and J ends were trimmed by 0 bases and 1 base, with 0 bases remaining between them. This CDR3 is 13 amino acids long. The V gene's germline CDR1 is MNHEY and CDR2 SVGEGT.